The 9 T cell receptor beta chains given below trace back to one sample, sequenced in a study of blood T cell repertoires in COVID-19. Produced via immunoSEQ multiplex PCR; TCRdb's table is partial and in-frame only. The repertoire has fewer than 70,000 clones, approximately 79% of them found once; the top ten carry more than 2.5%. What was sequenced was peripheral blood. These receptors all come from a man between 60 and 75 years old with acute or convalescent COVID-19.

The sample holds one count of this clone. The chain is built from TRBV18 and TRBJ1-1; D unclear. From germline, CDR1 is KGHSH and CDR2 LQKENI. V was pared by 3 bases and J by 2 bases, with 13 bases between. This CDR3 contains 15 residues. CDR3 nucleotide sequence: TGTGCCAGCTCACCCTCGGTGGGCCCAAACACTGAAGCTTTCTTT. Translation gives CASSPSVGPNTEAFF.

This clone was seen once. The chain combines TRBV24-1 with TRBJ1-2, with D possibly TRBD1 on 6 matching bases. The CDR3 totals 15 residues. CDR1 and CDR2 (germline): KGHDR, SFDVKD. The ends were cut back, 5 bases at V and 8 bases at J, with 20 bases in the middle. CDR3 region: CATSGSRGGLWGYTF. CDR3 nucleotide sequence: TGTGCCACCAGTGGTTCGAGGGGGGGGCTCTGGGGCTACACCTTC.

The gene calls are TRBV29-1 and TRBJ2-3; 11 bases agree with TRBD2. The CDR3 spans 20 residues. Germline V CDR1 and CDR2: SQVTM, ANQGSEA. J gave up 0 bases and V 5 bases, and 19 bases lay outside the gene matches. CDR3 protein: CSVRAQPGTSGPHSTDTQYF. The CDR3 DNA reads as TGCAGCGTTAGAGCCCAGCCCGGGACTAGCGGCCCTCACAGCACAGATACGCAGTATTTT.

The J gene is TRBJ2-3, the V gene TRBV9, with D possibly being TRBD2 (7 bases). The CDR3 runs 15 residues. Trimming took 2 bases from V and 3 from J, leaving 13 bases between them. Germline V gene data show CDR1 as SGDLS and CDR2 as YYNGEE. The CDR3 DNA follows: TGTGCCAGCAGCGTTAGGGGGGGCCTAACAGATACGCAGTATTTT. This encodes CASSVRGGLTDTQYF.

This clone was seen once. J is TRBJ2-7 and V is TRBV2; 8 bases are a match to TRBD2. The V and J ends lost 8 bases and 3 bases, in that order; junction bases with no gene match: 0. The CDR3 runs 11 residues. Germline-derived CDR1 and CDR2 are SNHLY and FYNNEI. The CDR3 region is CASGTSYEQYF. The CDR3 DNA is TGTGCCAGCGGGACTAGCTACGAGCAGTACTTC. Drawing the rest from reference TRBV2 and TRBJ2-7, the complete variable domain is EPEVTQTPSHQVTQMGQEVILRCVPISNHLYFYWYRQILGQKVEFLVSFYNNEISEKSEIFDDQFSVERPDGSNFTLKIRSTKLEDSAMYFCASGTSYEQYFGPGTRLTVT.

The chain is built from TRBV28 and TRBJ2-1; D possibly corresponds to TRBD2 (6 bases). CDR1 is MDHEN and CDR2 is SYDVKM in the germline V gene. The ends were cut back, 2 bases at V and 0 bases at J, with 11 bases in the middle. This CDR3 is built from 16 residues. The CDR3 region is CASSLGGASSYNEQFF. CDR3 DNA sequence: TGTGCCAGCAGTTTAGGCGGGGCTAGCTCCTACAATGAGCAGTTCTTC. Supplemented by reference TRBV28 and TRBJ2-1, the full variable domain reads DVKVTQSSRYLVKRTGEKVFLECVQDMDHENMFWYRQDPGLGLRLIYFSYDVKMKEKGDIPEGYSVSREKKERFSLILESASTNQTSMYLCASSLGGASSYNEQFFGPGTRLTVL.

The rearrangement uses TRBV14 and TRBJ1-1; weak D call: TRBD1 (6 bases). The length of the CDR3 is 17 residues. CDR1 is SGHDN and CDR2 is FVKESK in the germline V gene. V was clipped by 4 bases and J by 0 bases, with 18 bases between them. The chain's CDR3 is CASSRPWAGAVNTEAFF. CDR3 DNA sequence: TGTGCCAGCAGCCGCCCCTGGGCAGGGGCCGTGAACACTGAAGCTTTCTTT.

This chain uses TRBV27 with TRBJ1-6, with 8 nucleotides matching TRBD1. Unmatched junction bases numbered 17, after V lost 5 bases and J lost 2 bases. CDR3 length: 20 amino acids. Germline CDR1 reads MNHEY; CDR2 reads SMNVEV (reference sequence). The CDR3 protein is CASSPQWGQEVATYNSPLHF. CDR3 in DNA: TGTGCCAGCAGTCCGCAATGGGGACAGGAAGTAGCCACCTATAATTCACCCCTCCACTTT.

As to this clone: A read error may account for a junction end that differs from germline. This chain links TRBV7-7 with TRBJ2-2, with 7 bases fitting TRBD1. Germline CDR1 and CDR2: SSHAT and FNYEAQ (reference sequence). This CDR3 spans 15 amino acids. The DNA for the CDR3 is TGTGCTAGCAGCCCGGGACAGTTTATCGCCGGGGAGCTGTTTTTT. Protein: CASSPGQFIAGELFF.